These 2 T cell receptor beta chains came from one sample sequenced in a study of beta chain features in type 1 diabetes listed by TCRdb under 2018. The paper's findings and limits, for the study overall: A moderate but significant shortening of TCRB CDR3 length was observed in type 1 diabetes patients in all four CD4+ subsets.

Receptor libraries were prepared by the immunoSEQ multiplex PCR assay. The High Capacity cDNA Reverse Transcription Kit was used to reverse transcribe all of the isolated RNA, meaning that expressed TCRB transcripts were what got sequenced. The source is immuneACCESS, and TCRdb retained only in-frame sequences with V and J called. Part of the clones is not carried over; for the studies checked, unresolved V genes explain less than half of this, and the remainder is unexplained. This sample is represented by more than 300,000 clones; about 10% of them were singletons. About 0.6% of the sample goes to the ten largest clones. These receptors' targets are unknown. Sequenced input: central memory CD4+ T cells from blood. The source is a man between 25 and 39 years old with type 1 diabetes.

There are a few counts of this clone. Different DNA sequences within this sample yield the same CDR3. CDR3 protein: CASSLESPNYGYTF. The CDR3 nucleotides are TGCGCCAGCAGCTTGGAGTCTCCTAACTATGGCTACACCTTC. V usage is TRBV5-1 and J usage is TRBJ1-2, with D hard to call. Trimming left V 0 bases short and J 0 bases short, with 6 bases between. The CDR3 length is 14 residues. Germline V gene sequence: CDR1 SGHRS, CDR2 YFSETQ.

This clone appeared many times. V and J are TRBV7-2 and TRBJ2-2, with D possibly being TRBD2 (6 bases). The CDR3 consists of 16 residues. V gave up 7 bases and J gave up 6 bases, with 21 bases separating them. CDR1 and CDR2 (germline): SGHTA, FQGNSA. The CDR3 DNA reads as TGTGCCAGCATCTTGATCGCGGGAAAGGGAGCCGGGGAGCTGTTTTTT. This sequence encodes CASILIAGKGAGELFF.